The 3 T cell receptor beta chains in this list originate from one sample, sequenced in a study of blood T cell repertoires in COVID-19 (dated by TCRdb to about 2020). Library generation was performed with the immunoSEQ multiplex PCR assay. TCRdb took over this immuneACCESS table, retaining in-frame rearrangements with V and J assigned. Such tables are incomplete; in checked studies, under half of the missing clones stem from an unresolved V gene, and the remainder is unexplained. The table for this sample lists 200,000 to 250,000 clones; 81% of them were counted only once. The leading ten clones occupy 8.5% to 10% of the sample. Sequencing was performed on PBMCs or T cells enriched from blood (not recorded which). These TCRs come from a woman between 50 and 59 years old with acute COVID-19.

This sequence joins TRBV6-5 and TRBJ1-2, with D hard to call. Germline values: CDR1 MNHEY, CDR2 SVGAGI. V was cut by 11 bases and J by 2 bases, with 12 bases left in between. This CDR3 contains 12 residues. The CDR3 sequence: CAARKPNYGYTF. In DNA, the CDR3 is TGTGCCGCCCGAAAGCCCAACTATGGCTACACCTTC.

This clone was observed once. The rearrangement joins TRBV3-1 (or the pseudogene TRBV3-2) to TRBJ1-2; D is perhaps TRBD1 (5 bases). The CDR3 totals 15 residues. Per germline, CDR1 LGHDT and CDR2 YNNKEL (reference sequence). V was cut by 4 bases and J by 8 bases, with 20 bases left in between. The CDR3 nucleotides are TGTGCCAGCAGCCCAGACAGCGGACCCTCCATCGGCTACACCTTC. Amino acid sequence: CASSPDSGPSIGYTF.

This chain uses TRBV10-3 with TRBJ2-2; 11 bases agree with TRBD2. The CDR3 length is 16 residues. V dropped 5 bases and J dropped 2; count of bases not matched to a gene: 4. Per germline, CDR1 ENHRY and CDR2 SYGVKD. CDR3 amino acids: CAISTGTSGNTGELFF. The CDR3 DNA is TGTGCCATCAGTACCGGGACTAGCGGAAACACCGGGGAGCTGTTTTTT.